This is a list of T cell receptor beta chains from one sample in a study of blood T cell repertoires in COVID-19. The assay was immunoSEQ multiplex PCR, and TCRdb's table has in-frame clones only and misses some. The sample lists more than 350,000 clones; roughly nine tenths were seen once. The specimen sequenced was PBMCs or T cells enriched from blood (not recorded which). Receptors were obtained from a young man who had recovered from COVID-19. CDR3s include the opening cysteine and the closing phenylalanine or tryptophan. D genes are given only for firm matches. Clone size is not always given. Where it is, it says once, few, many or a class for expanded clones.

clone size	V gene	J gene	D gene	CDR3 protein	CDR3 DNA
.	TRBV27	TRBJ2-3	.	CASSLYSGRDGDTQYF	TGTGCCAGCAGTTTATACTCCGGCAGGGATGGGGATACGCAGTATTTT
.	TRBV30	TRBJ2-7	.	CAWSVSGYEQYF	TGTGCCTGGAGTGTTTCAGGGTACGAGCAGTACTTC
.	TRBV29-1	TRBJ2-2	TRBD2	CSVDTSGRTGELFF	TGCAGCGTTGACACTAGCGGGAGAACCGGGGAGCTGTTTTTT
.	TRBV9	TRBJ1-1	TRBD1	CASSESTGLNTEAFF	TGTGCCAGCAGCGAATCGACAGGGTTGAACACTGAAGCTTTCTTT
.	TRBV14	TRBJ1-2	.	CASSSVNYGYTF	TGTGCCAGCAGCAGCGTTAACTATGGCTACACCTTC
.	TRBV6-5	TRBJ1-5	TRBD1	CASSPSGQGNQPQHF	TGTGCCAGCAGCCCATCCGGACAGGGCAATCAGCCCCAGCATTTT
.	TRBV24-1	TRBJ2-5	.	CATSDSRTVETQYF	TGTGCCACCAGTGACTCAAGGACTGTAGAGACCCAGTACTTC
once	TRBV7-6	TRBJ2-7	.	CASSQRGGADEQYF	TGTGCCAGCAGCCAAAGGGGGGGTGCGGACGAGCAGTACTTC
.	TRBV11-2	TRBJ1-4	.	CASSSPVQANEKLFF	TGTGCCAGCAGCTCGCCAGTTCAGGCTAATGAAAAACTGTTTTTT
.	TRBV27	TRBJ1-6	.	CASSRIFSQGTDSPLHF	TGTGCCAGCAGCCGAATCTTTTCCCAGGGAACGGATTCACCCCTCCACTTT
.	TRBV27	TRBJ1-1	TRBD1	CASTIAGGAYTEAFF	TGTGCCAGCACTATTGCAGGGGGCGCATATACTGAAGCTTTCTTT
.	TRBV7-9	TRBJ2-1	.	CASSPTLDRIYNEQFF	TGTGCCAGCAGCCCAACCCTTGACAGGATTTACAATGAGCAGTTCTTC
.	TRBV10-1	TRBJ1-2	.	CASRIRGGSRGYTF	TGCGCCAGCCGAATCAGGGGTGGAAGTCGTGGCTACACCTTC
.	TRBV12-5	TRBJ2-5	TRBD2	CASGLWTSANQETQYF	TGTGCTAGTGGTTTATGGACTAGCGCGAACCAAGAGACCCAGTACTTC
.	TRBV19	TRBJ2-2	TRBD1	CASSIAGRGLAGELFF	TGTGCCAGTAGTATAGCGGGCAGGGGGCTTGCTGGGGAGCTGTTTTTT
.	TRBV4-3	TRBJ1-2	TRBD1	CASSQELRGDRDYGYTF	TGCGCCAGCAGCCAAGAACTTCGTGGGGACAGAGACTATGGCTACACCTTC
.	TRBV25-1	TRBJ2-2	TRBD1	CASSQTGIGTGELFF	TGTGCCAGCAGCCAGACAGGGATTGGCACCGGGGAGCTGTTTTTT
many	TRBV4-2	TRBJ1-2	.	CASSQEREQVYGYTF	TGTGCCAGCAGCCAAGAAAGAGAACAGGTGTATGGCTACACCTTC
.	TRBV3-1/TRBV3-2	TRBJ1-1	.	CASTSGSTEAFF	TGTGCCAGCACCTCGGGATCGACTGAAGCTTTCTTT
.	TRBV19	TRBJ2-1	.	CASSIGLDEQFF	TGTGCCAGTAGTATAGGTCTCGATGAGCAGTTCTTC
.	TRBV7-9	TRBJ1-1	.	CASSLQDSVNTEAFF	TGTGCCAGCAGCCTACAGGACAGCGTGAACACTGAAGCTTTCTTT
.	TRBV28	TRBJ2-7	.	CASSSPTEGVALSSYEQYF	TGTGCCAGCAGCTCCCCGACTGAGGGGGTAGCGTTGAGCTCCTACGAGCAGTACTTC
.	TRBV24-1	TRBJ2-5	TRBD1	CATSDTRQGAETQYF	TGTGCCACCAGTGACACTAGACAGGGAGCAGAGACCCAGTACTTC
few	TRBV7-8	TRBJ2-1	TRBD2	CASSWTSGSIYEQFF	TGTGCCAGCAGCTGGACTAGCGGGAGCATCTATGAGCAGTTCTTC
.	TRBV2	TRBJ1-1	.	CASSETGWGVRNTEAFF	TGTGCCAGCAGTGAAACCGGATGGGGGGTAAGAAACACTGAAGCTTTCTTT
.	TRBV6-6	TRBJ1-1	TRBD1	CASSLDRPMNTEAFF	TGTGCCAGCAGTCTGGACAGGCCTATGAACACTGAAGCTTTCTTT
.	TRBV11-3	TRBJ2-1	.	CASSRGSGDEQFF	TGTGCCAGCAGTAGAGGATCAGGGGATGAGCAGTTCTTC
.	TRBV7-2	TRBJ2-7	.	CASSLDTSGGSYEQYF	TGTGCCAGCAGCTTAGACACCAGCGGAGGTTCCTACGAGCAGTACTTC
.	TRBV12-2	TRBJ2-7	.	CASRLAPGQGFGEQYF	TGTGCAAGTCGCTTAGCCCCGGGACAGGGGTTCGGCGAGCAGTACTTC
.	TRBV7-9	TRBJ1-2	.	CASSLSGGGYTF	TGTGCCAGCAGCTTATCTGGGGGCGGCTACACCTTC
few	TRBV27	TRBJ2-7	.	CASRPTLTEHYEQYF	TGTGCCAGCAGGCCCACCTTGACAGAGCACTACGAGCAGTACTTC
.	TRBV5-1	TRBJ2-2	TRBD2	CASSYGRGAMGTGELFF	TGCGCCAGCAGCTACGGGCGGGGGGCAATGGGCACCGGGGAGCTGTTTTTT
.	TRBV3-1/TRBV3-2	TRBJ1-2	.	CASSLKPHRERDGYTF	TGTGCCAGCAGCCTTAAGCCGCACAGGGAAAGGGACGGCTACACCTTC
.	TRBV7-9	TRBJ1-4	.	CASSFQAGRATNEKLFF	TGTGCCAGCAGCTTCCAGGCGGGGCGTGCAACTAATGAAAAACTGTTTTTT
.	TRBV11-2	TRBJ2-1	.	CASSLGGGYNEQFF	TGTGCCAGCAGCTTAGGAGGCGGGTACAATGAGCAGTTCTTC
.	TRBV5-1	TRBJ2-4	.	CASRQGAKNIQYF	TGCGCCAGCAGGCAGGGAGCCAAAAACATTCAGTACTTC
.	TRBV5-1	TRBJ1-5	TRBD1	CASSLGQGRGQPQHF	TGCGCCAGCAGCTTGGGACAGGGGAGAGGTCAGCCCCAGCATTTT
.	TRBV5-1	TRBJ1-2	.	CASSSDGANYGYTF	TGCGCCAGCAGCTCGGACGGGGCTAACTATGGCTACACCTTC